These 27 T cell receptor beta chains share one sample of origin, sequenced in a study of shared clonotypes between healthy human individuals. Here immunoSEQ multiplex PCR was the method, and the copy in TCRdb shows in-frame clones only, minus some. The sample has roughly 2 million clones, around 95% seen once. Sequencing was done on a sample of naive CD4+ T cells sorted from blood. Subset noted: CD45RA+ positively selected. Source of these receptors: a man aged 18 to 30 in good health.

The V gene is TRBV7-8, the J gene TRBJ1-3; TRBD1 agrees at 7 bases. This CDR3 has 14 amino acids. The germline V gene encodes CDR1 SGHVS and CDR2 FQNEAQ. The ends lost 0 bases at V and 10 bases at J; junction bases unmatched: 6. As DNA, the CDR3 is TGTGCCAGCAGCTTAGCCGGGACAGAGCAAACCATATATTTT. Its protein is CASSLAGTEQTIYF.

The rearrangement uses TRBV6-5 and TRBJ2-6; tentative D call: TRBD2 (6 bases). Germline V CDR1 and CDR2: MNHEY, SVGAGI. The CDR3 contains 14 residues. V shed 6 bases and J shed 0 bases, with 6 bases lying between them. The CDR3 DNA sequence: TGTGCCAGCAGGCGGGACTCTGGGGCCAACGTCCTGACTTTC. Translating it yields CASRRDSGANVLTF.

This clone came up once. CDR3 in DNA: TGTGCCAGCAGTTCCGGGACAGGGCTAGCGAACACCGGGGAGCTGTTTTTT. Residues: CASSSGTGLANTGELFF. The chain uses TRBV27 and TRBJ2-2; 9 bases agree with TRBD1. Losses at the gene ends were 4 bases for V and 0 bases for J; bases not matched to a gene: 6. The CDR3 contains 17 residues. The germline V gene encodes CDR1 MNHEY and CDR2 SMNVEV (reference sequence).

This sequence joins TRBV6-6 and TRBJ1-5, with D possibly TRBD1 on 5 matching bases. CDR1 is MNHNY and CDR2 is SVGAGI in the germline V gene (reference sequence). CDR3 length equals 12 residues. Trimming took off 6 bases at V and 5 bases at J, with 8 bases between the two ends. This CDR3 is CASSKGYQPQHF. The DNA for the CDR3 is TGTGCCAGCAGCAAGGGGTATCAGCCCCAGCATTTT.

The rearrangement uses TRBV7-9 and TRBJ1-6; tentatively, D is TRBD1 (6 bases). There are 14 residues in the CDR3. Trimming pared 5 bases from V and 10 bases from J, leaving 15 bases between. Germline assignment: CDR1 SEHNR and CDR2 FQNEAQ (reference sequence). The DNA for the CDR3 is TGTGCCAGCAGCCTCCAGGGGTTGGTCTCACCCCTCCACTTT. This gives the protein CASSLQGLVSPLHF.

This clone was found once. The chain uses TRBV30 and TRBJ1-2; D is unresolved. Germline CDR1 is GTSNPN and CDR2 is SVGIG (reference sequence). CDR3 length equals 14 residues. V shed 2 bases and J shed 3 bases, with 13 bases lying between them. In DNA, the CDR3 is TGTGCCTGGAGTCGAAGGCGCGACGACTATGGCTACACCTTC. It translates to CAWSRRRDDYGYTF.

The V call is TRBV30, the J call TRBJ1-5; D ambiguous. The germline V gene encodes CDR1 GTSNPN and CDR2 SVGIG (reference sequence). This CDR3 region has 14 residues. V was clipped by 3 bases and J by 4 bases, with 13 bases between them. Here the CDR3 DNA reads TGTGCCTGGAGCCTCGGGCCTGGGAATCAGCCCCAGCATTTT. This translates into CAWSLGPGNQPQHF.

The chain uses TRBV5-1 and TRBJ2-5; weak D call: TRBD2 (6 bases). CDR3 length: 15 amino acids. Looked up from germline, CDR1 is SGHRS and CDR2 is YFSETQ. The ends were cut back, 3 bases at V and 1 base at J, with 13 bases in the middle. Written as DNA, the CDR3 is TGCGCCAGCAGCTCCTTGGGTAGCGGCCAAGAGACCCAGTACTTC. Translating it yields CASSSLGSGQETQYF.

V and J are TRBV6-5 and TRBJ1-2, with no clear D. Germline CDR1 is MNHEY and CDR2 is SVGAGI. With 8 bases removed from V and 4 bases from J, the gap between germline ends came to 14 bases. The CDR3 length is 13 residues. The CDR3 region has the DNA TGTGCCAGCTCTCGGGCGCTGGTCTATGGCTACACCTTC. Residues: CASSRALVYGYTF.

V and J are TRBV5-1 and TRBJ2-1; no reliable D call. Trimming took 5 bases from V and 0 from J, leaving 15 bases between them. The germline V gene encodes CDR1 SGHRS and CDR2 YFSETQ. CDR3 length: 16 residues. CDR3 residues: CASSTSGYPSYNEQFF. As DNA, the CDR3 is TGCGCCAGCAGTACCTCGGGCTACCCCTCCTACAATGAGCAGTTCTTC.

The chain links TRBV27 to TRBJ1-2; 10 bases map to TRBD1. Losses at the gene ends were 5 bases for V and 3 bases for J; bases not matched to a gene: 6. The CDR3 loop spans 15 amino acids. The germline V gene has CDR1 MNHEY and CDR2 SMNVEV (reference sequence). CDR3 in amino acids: CASSGGTGDHYGYTF. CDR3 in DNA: TGTGCCAGCAGTGGGGGGACAGGGGATCACTATGGCTACACCTTC.

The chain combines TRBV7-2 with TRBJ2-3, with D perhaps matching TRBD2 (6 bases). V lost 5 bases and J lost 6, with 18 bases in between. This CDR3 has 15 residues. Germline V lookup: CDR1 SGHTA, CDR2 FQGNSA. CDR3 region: CASSPRDWEEDTQYF. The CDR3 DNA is TGTGCCAGCAGCCCCCGGGACTGGGAGGAGGATACGCAGTATTTT. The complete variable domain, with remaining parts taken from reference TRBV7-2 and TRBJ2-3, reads GAGVSQSPSNKVTEKGKDVELRCDPISGHTALYWYRQSLGQGLEFLIYFQGNSAPDKSGLPSDRFSAERTGGSVSTLTIQRTQQEDSAVYLCASSPRDWEEDTQYFGPGTRLTVL.

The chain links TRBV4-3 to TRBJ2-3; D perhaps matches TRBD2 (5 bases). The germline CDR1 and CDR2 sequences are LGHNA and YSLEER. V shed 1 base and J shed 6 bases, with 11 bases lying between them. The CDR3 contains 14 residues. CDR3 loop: CASSQAVGLDTQYF. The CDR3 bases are TGCGCCAGCAGCCAAGCCGTAGGACTGGATACGCAGTATTTT.

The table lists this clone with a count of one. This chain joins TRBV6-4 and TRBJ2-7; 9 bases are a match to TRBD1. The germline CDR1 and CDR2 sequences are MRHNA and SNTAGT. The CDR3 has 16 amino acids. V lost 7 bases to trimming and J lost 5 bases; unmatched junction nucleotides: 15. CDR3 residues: CASTNHNRDRAHEQYF. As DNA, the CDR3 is TGTGCCAGCACTAACCATAACCGGGACAGGGCCCACGAGCAGTACTTC.

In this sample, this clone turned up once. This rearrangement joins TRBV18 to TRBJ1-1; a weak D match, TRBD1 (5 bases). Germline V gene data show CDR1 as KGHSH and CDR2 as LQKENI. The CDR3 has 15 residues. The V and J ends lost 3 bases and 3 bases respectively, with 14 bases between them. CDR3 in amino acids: CASSPRITGDTEAFF. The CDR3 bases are TGTGCCAGCTCACCCCGTATCACGGGGGACACTGAAGCTTTCTTT.

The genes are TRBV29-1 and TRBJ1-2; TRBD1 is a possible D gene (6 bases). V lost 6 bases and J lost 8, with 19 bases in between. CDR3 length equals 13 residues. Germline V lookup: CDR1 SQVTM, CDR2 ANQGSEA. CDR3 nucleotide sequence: TGCAGCGTGACACAGGGTGTGGGAACGGGCTACACCTTC. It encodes CSVTQGVGTGYTF.

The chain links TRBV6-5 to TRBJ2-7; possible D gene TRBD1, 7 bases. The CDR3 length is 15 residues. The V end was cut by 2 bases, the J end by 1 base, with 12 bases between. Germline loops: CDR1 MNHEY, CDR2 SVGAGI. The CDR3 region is CASSYGPGGSYEQYF. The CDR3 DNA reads TGTGCCAGCAGTTACGGCCCAGGGGGGTCCTACGAGCAGTACTTC.

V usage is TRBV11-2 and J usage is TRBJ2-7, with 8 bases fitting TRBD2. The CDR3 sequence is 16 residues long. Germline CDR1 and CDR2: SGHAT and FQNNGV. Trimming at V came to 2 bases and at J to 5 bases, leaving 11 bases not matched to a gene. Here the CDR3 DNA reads TGTGCCAGCAGCTTACCCCGGGGGGGGGCCTTGAACGAGCAGTACTTC. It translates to CASSLPRGGALNEQYF.

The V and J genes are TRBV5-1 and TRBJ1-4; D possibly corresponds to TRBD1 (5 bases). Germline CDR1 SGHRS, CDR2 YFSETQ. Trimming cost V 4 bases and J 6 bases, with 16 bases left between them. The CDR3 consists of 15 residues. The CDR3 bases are TGCGCCAGCAGCGTGGGGGAGGGTCGATATGAAAAACTGTTTTTT. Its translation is CASSVGEGRYEKLFF.

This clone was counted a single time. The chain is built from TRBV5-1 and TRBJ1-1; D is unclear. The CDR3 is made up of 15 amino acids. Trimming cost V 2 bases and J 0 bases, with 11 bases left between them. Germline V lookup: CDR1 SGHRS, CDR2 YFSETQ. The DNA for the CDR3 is TGCGCCAGCAGCTTCAACAGAGAAGTGAACACTGAAGCTTTCTTT. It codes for CASSFNREVNTEAFF.

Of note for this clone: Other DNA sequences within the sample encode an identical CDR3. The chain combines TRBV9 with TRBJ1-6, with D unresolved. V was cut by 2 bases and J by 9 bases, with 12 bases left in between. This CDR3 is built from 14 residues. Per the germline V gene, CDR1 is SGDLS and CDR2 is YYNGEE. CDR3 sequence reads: CASSVLGVGSPLHF. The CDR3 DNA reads TGTGCCAGCAGCGTTTTAGGCGTGGGTTCACCCCTCCACTTT. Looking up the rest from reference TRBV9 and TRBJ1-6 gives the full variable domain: DSGVTQTPKHLITATGQRVTLRCSPRSGDLSVYWYQQSLDQGLQFLIQYYNGEERAKGNILERFSAQQFPDLHSELNLSSLELGDSALYFCASSVLGVGSPLHFGNGTRLTVT.

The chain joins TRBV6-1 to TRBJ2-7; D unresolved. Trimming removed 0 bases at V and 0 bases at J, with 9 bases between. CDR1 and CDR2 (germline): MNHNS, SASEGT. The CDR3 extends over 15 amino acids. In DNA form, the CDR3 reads TGTGCCAGCAGTGAAGCTCGGAGCCGCTCCTACGAGCAGTACTTC. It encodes CASSEARSRSYEQYF.

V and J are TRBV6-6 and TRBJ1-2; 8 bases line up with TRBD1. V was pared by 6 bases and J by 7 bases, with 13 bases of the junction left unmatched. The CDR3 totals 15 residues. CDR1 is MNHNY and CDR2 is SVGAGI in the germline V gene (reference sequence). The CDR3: CASSSWTGRSLGYTF. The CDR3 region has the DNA TGTGCCAGCAGCTCCTGGACAGGGCGCTCCCTTGGCTACACCTTC.

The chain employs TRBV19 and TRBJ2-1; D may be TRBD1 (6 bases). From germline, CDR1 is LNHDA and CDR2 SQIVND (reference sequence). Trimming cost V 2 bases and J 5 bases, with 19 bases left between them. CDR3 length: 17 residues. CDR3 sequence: CASSIIATRTVHNEQFF. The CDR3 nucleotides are TGTGCCAGTAGTATAATCGCAACTAGGACAGTTCACAATGAGCAGTTCTTC.

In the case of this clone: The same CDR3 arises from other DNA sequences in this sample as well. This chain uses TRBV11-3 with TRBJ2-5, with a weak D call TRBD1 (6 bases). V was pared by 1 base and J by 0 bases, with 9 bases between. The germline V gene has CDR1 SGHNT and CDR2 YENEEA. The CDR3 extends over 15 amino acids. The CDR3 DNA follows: TGTGCCAGCAGCTTAGGTGGGGGCGACCAAGAGACCCAGTACTTC. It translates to CASSLGGGDQETQYF.

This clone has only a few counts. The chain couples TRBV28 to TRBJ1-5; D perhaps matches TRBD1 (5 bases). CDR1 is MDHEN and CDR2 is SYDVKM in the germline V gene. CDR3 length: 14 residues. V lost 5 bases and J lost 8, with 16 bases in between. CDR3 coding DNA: TGTGCCAGCAGTACTGCAGGGACGATCAAGCCCCAGCATTTT. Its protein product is CASSTAGTIKPQHF.

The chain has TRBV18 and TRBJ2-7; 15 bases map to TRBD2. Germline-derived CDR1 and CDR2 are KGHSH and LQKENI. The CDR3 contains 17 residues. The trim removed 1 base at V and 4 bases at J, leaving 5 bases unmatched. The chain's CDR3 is CASSPRTSGRASYEQYF. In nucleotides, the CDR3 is TGTGCCAGCTCACCACGGACTAGCGGGAGGGCCTCATACGAGCAGTACTTC.